What follows are 23 T cell receptor beta chains derived from one specimen sequenced in a study of cytomegalovirus exposure and HLA in healthy donors. The PCR contained 60 Vbeta and 13 Jbeta primers. Clones were read by immunoSEQ multiplex PCR, and TCRdb kept only the in-frame ones, dropping some. The sample carries under 200,000 clones, 77% recorded once. Sequenced material: PBMCs. All receptors derive from a female donor in good health and CMV-seronegative.

The rearrangement uses TRBV19 and TRBJ1-4; the D is unclear. CDR3 length: 14 residues. Germline CDR1 LNHDA, CDR2 SQIVND (reference sequence). Trimming pared 2 bases from V and 0 bases from J, leaving 4 bases between. CDR3 in DNA: TGTGCCAGTAGTATACAGGCAACTAATGAAAAACTGTTTTTT. Its protein is CASSIQATNEKLFF.

As for this clone: This sample includes further DNA sequences coding for the same CDR3. The chain is built from TRBV9 and TRBJ2-1; the D is unclear. Germline assignment: CDR1 SGDLS and CDR2 YYNGEE. The CDR3 covers 14 residues. Trimming shortened V by 1 base and J by 1 base, and 6 bases separated the two germline ends. Written as DNA, the CDR3 is TGTGCCAGCAGCGTAACCGGGTCCTACAATGAGCAGTTCTTC. It specifies CASSVTGSYNEQFF.

V and J are TRBV14 and TRBJ1-1, with D perhaps matching TRBD1 (5 bases). Germline CDR1 is SGHDN and CDR2 is FVKESK. The CDR3 has 12 residues. V lost 5 bases and J 4 bases, leaving 8 bases between the germline ends. CDR3 sequence: CASSWGGTEAFF. The CDR3 DNA reads TGTGCCAGCAGCTGGGGGGGCACTGAAGCTTTCTTT.

The chain employs TRBV7-2 and TRBJ2-7; the match to TRBD1 covers 9 bases. The CDR3 totals 15 residues. V was pared by 5 bases and J by 5 bases, with 10 bases of the junction left unmatched. CDR1 SGHTA and CDR2 FQGNSA come from the germline V gene. The CDR3 protein is CASSATGTGFHEQYF. The CDR3 DNA reads as TGTGCCAGCAGCGCAACCGGGACAGGGTTCCACGAGCAGTACTTC.

The chain couples TRBV5-8 to TRBJ2-3, with 7 bases fitting TRBD2. With 0 bases clipped from V and 2 bases from J, the junction kept 3 bases outside the gene matches. CDR1 and CDR2 (germline): SGHTS, YDEGEE. This CDR3 contains 15 residues. Written as DNA, the CDR3 is TGTGCCAGCAGCTTGGGTCTAGCGGCCACAGATACGCAGTATTTT. This encodes CASSLGLAATDTQYF.

The chain employs TRBV19 and TRBJ1-4; no definite D call. Germline V gives CDR1 LNHDA, CDR2 SQIVND (reference sequence). The V end was cut by 5 bases, the J end by 2 bases, with 12 bases between. The CDR3 loop spans 15 amino acids. The CDR3 loop reads CASSGQPPTNEKLFF. The CDR3, as DNA: TGTGCCAGTAGTGGGCAGCCTCCCACTAATGAAAAACTGTTTTTT.

This clone was observed a few times. This CDR3 is also generated by other DNA sequences in the sample. The rearrangement uses TRBV14 and TRBJ2-7, with 9 nucleotides matching TRBD1. Losses at the gene ends were 4 bases for V and 1 base for J; bases not matched to a gene: 5. The CDR3 is made up of 15 amino acids. From germline, CDR1 is SGHDN and CDR2 FVKESK. The CDR3 loop is CASSLPGQGSYEQYF. CDR3 in DNA: TGTGCCAGCAGCCTCCCCGGACAGGGGTCCTACGAGCAGTACTTC.

In DNA form, the CDR3 reads TGTGCCTGGAGTGTACGGACGGGGACTAGCACAGATACGCAGTATTTT. Protein sequence: CAWSVRTGTSTDTQYF. J is TRBJ2-3 and V is TRBV30; a weak D match, TRBD2 (6 bases). CDR1 and CDR2 from the germline V gene are GTSNPN and SVGIG (reference sequence). V was cut by 0 bases and J by 0 bases, with 13 bases left in between. The length of the CDR3 is 16 residues. The full variable domain, its missing parts supplied by reference TRBV30 and TRBJ2-3, is SQTIHQWPATLVQPVGSPLSLECTVEGTSNPNLYWYRQAAGRGLQLLFYSVGIGQISSEVPQNLSASRPQDRQFILSSKKLLLSDSGFYLCAWSVRTGTSTDTQYFGPGTRLTVL.

To note about this clone: A read error may account for a junction end that differs from germline. This chain joins TRBV7-9 and TRBJ1-5, with a weak D call TRBD1 (5 bases). Germline V gene lookup returns CDR1 SEHNR and CDR2 FQNEAQ (reference sequence). The CDR3 runs 15 residues. CDR3 nucleotides: TGTTCCAGCAGCCCAGGAGGGGTTCCCAATCAGCCCCAGCATTTT. Translation: CSSSPGGVPNQPQHF. Drawing the rest from reference TRBV7-9 and TRBJ1-5, the complete variable domain is DTGVSQNPRHKITKRGQNVTFRCDPISEHNRLYWYRQTLGQGPEFLTYFQNEAQLEKSRLLSDRFSAERPKGSFSTLEIQRTEQGDSAMYLCSSSPGGVPNQPQHFGDGTRLSIL.

The V and J genes are TRBV6-4 and TRBJ2-1, with a possible D match to TRBD2 (6 bases). Trimming shortened V by 6 bases and J by 0 bases, and 6 bases separated the two germline ends. The CDR3 consists of 13 residues. Germline loops: CDR1 MRHNA, CDR2 SNTAGT. The CDR3 is CASSGSSYNEQFF. The CDR3 DNA sequence: TGTGCCAGCAGCGGGAGCTCCTACAATGAGCAGTTCTTC.

This chain uses TRBV7-2 with TRBJ1-1; 8 bases are shared with TRBD1. From germline, CDR1 is SGHTA and CDR2 FQGNSA. The trim removed 3 bases at V and 3 bases at J, leaving 6 bases unmatched. The CDR3 length is 15 residues. The CDR3 here is CASSFAGQVDTEAFF. The CDR3 nucleotides are TGTGCCAGCAGCTTCGCGGGACAGGTGGACACTGAAGCTTTCTTT.

The chain is built from TRBV7-2 and TRBJ1-6; no reliable D call. Trimming removed 4 bases at V and 7 bases at J, with 11 bases between. The CDR3 totals 14 residues. Germline CDR1 SGHTA, CDR2 FQGNSA. This CDR3 is CASSWQALNSPLHF. The CDR3 DNA follows: TGTGCCAGCAGCTGGCAGGCTCTGAATTCACCCCTCCACTTT. Looking up the rest from reference TRBV7-2 and TRBJ1-6 gives the full variable domain: GAGVSQSPSNKVTEKGKDVELRCDPISGHTALYWYRQSLGQGLEFLIYFQGNSAPDKSGLPSDRFSAERTGGSVSTLTIQRTQQEDSAVYLCASSWQALNSPLHFGNGTRLTVT.

This rearrangement joins TRBV6-6 to TRBJ2-2; D may be TRBD1 (6 bases). From germline, CDR1 is MNHNY and CDR2 SVGAGI (reference sequence). V was trimmed by 2 bases and J by 1 base, leaving 8 bases between them. The CDR3 is 15 amino acids. CDR3 protein: CASSYVGQNTGELFF. CDR3 nucleotides: TGTGCCAGCAGTTACGTGGGACAGAACACCGGGGAGCTGTTTTTT.

Remarks on this clone: The DNA is left out, because the CDR3 cannot be placed on it with certainty; the CDR3 is given as TCRdb lists it. V usage is TRBV7-3 and J usage is TRBJ2-2; the table's D call TRBD2 went unverified against the DNA. The CDR3 length equals 18 residues, ends included. CDR1 and CDR2 from the germline V gene are SGHTA and FQGTGA. The chain's CDR3 is CASSLFLSSGGPPGELFF.

This chain joins TRBV9 and TRBJ1-6; 7 bases fit TRBD1. V dropped 3 bases and J dropped 4; count of bases not matched to a gene: 4. The CDR3 spans 15 residues. Germline CDR1 SGDLS, CDR2 YYNGEE. CDR3 in DNA: TGTGCCAGCAGCGCAGTGGGACAGTATAATTCACCCCTCCACTTT. It translates to CASSAVGQYNSPLHF.

The rearrangement links TRBV28 to TRBJ1-2; 8 nucleotides align to TRBD1. This CDR3 contains 13 residues. CDR1 and CDR2 (germline): MDHEN, SYDVKM. Trimming removed 3 bases from V and 7 bases from J; junction bases left unmatched: 4. The CDR3 reads CASSLDRAGGYTF. In nucleotides, the CDR3 is TGTGCCAGCAGTTTGGACAGGGCGGGTGGCTACACCTTC.

The J gene is TRBJ1-1, the V gene TRBV5-5, with 10 positions matching TRBD1. The germline CDR1 and CDR2 sequences are SGHKS and YYEKEE (reference sequence). This CDR3 spans 14 amino acids. V lost 3 bases to trimming and J lost 6 bases; unmatched junction nucleotides: 5. DNA of the CDR3: TGTGCCAGCAGCTCCGGGACAGGGGCCGCTGAAGCTTTCTTT. Its translation is CASSSGTGAAEAFF. Using reference TRBV5-5 and TRBJ1-1 for the parts outside the CDR3, the full variable domain is DAGVTQSPTHLIKTRGQQVTLRCSPISGHKSVSWYQQVLGQGPQFIFQYYEKEERGRGNFPDRFSARQFPNYSSELNVNALLLGDSALYLCASSSGTGAAEAFFGQGTRLTVV.

This chain connects TRBV28 to TRBJ1-4; D might be TRBD1 (5 bases). The V gene lost 2 bases and the J gene lost 8 bases, with 15 bases spanning the gap. CDR1 is MDHEN, CDR2 SYDVKM, per germline. CDR3 length equals 15 residues. CDR3 region: CASSLTLSGLEKLFF. CDR3 coding DNA: TGTGCCAGCAGTTTAACACTATCAGGGTTAGAAAAACTGTTTTTT.

This chain links TRBV5-1 with TRBJ2-3, with TRBD1 identical over 12 bases. CDR3 length: 20 residues. V shed 1 base and J 3 bases; nucleotides not matched to a gene: 15. Germline assignment: CDR1 SGHRS and CDR2 YFSETQ. The CDR3 spells CASSLTPGQGAYVVTDTQYF. The DNA of the CDR3 is TGCGCCAGCAGCTTGACCCCGGGACAGGGGGCATATGTAGTTACAGATACGCAGTATTTT.

This clone showed up just a few times. This chain uses TRBV5-4 with TRBJ2-2, with 7 bases aligning to TRBD1. The CDR3 contains 14 residues. The V gene end was trimmed by 4 bases and the J gene end by 6 bases; junction bases not matched to a gene: 6. The germline gives CDR1 SGHNT, CDR2 YYREEE (reference sequence). Here the CDR3 DNA reads TGTGCCAGCAGCGACTTGACAGGGCCCGGGGAGCTGTTTTTT. Encoded protein: CASSDLTGPGELFF. Variable domain in full (rest from reference TRBV5-4 and TRBJ2-2): ETGVTQSPTHLIKTRGQQVTLRCSSQSGHNTVSWYQQALGQGPQFIFQYYREEENGRGNFPPRFSGLQFPNYSSELNVNALELDDSALYLCASSDLTGPGELFFGEGSRLTVL.

The chain is built from TRBV6-6 and TRBJ1-5; TRBD1 matches 7 bases. This CDR3 has 14 amino acids. Germline loops: CDR1 MNHNY, CDR2 SVGAGI (reference sequence). The V and J ends lost 6 bases and 2 bases, in that order; junction bases with no gene match: 4. DNA for the CDR3: TGTGCCAGCAGGGACACAGGGGGCAATCAGCCCCAGCATTTT. This sequence encodes CASRDTGGNQPQHF.

This clone has more than one count but fewer than ten. CDR3 coding DNA: TGTGCCAGTAACTTCCGGGACATACTTTTTCGGGAATCCTATAATTCACCCCTCCACTTT. Translated, it gives CASNFRDILFRESYNSPLHF. The V and J genes are TRBV27 and TRBJ1-6, with a weak D call TRBD1 (6 bases). The CDR3 contains 20 residues. The ends were cut back, 9 bases at V and 1 base at J, with 28 bases in the middle. Germline loops: CDR1 MNHEY, CDR2 SMNVEV (reference sequence).

The CDR3 DNA reads TGTGCCAGCAGCTTTGGTAAACAGGGCACAGATACGCAGTATTTT. It is translated as CASSFGKQGTDTQYF. The genes are TRBV7-9 and TRBJ2-3, with D perhaps TRBD1 (5 bases). Trimming removed 3 bases from V and 1 base from J, with 11 bases in between. This CDR3 contains 15 residues. CDR1 SEHNR and CDR2 FQNEAQ come from the germline V gene (reference sequence).